The text below deals with one T cell receptor beta chain. The antigen remains unidentified. The entry originates in a study of cytomegalovirus exposure and HLA in healthy donors. Overall study findings and caveats: Later analysis showed TCR association rates varying by HLA locus, highest for DRB1 and lowest for HLA-C.

PCR employed 60 Vbeta and 13 Jbeta primers. The repertoire was sequenced with immunoSEQ multiplex PCR; TCRdb's copy has only in-frame clones and lacks some. The repertoire holds a few hundred thousand clones, with over 75% as singletons. Germline CDR1 and CDR2: MNHNY and SVGAGI (reference sequence). The CDR3 totals 12 residues. The chain has TRBV6-6 and TRBJ2-7; 10 bases are a match to TRBD1. This TCR derives from a girl aged 2 to 10 in good health and CMV-seronegative. The sample comprised PBMCs. The DNA for the CDR3 is TGTGTCTCACGGGACAGGGGTGGTGAGCAGTACTTC. Amino acid sequence: CVSRDRGGEQYF.